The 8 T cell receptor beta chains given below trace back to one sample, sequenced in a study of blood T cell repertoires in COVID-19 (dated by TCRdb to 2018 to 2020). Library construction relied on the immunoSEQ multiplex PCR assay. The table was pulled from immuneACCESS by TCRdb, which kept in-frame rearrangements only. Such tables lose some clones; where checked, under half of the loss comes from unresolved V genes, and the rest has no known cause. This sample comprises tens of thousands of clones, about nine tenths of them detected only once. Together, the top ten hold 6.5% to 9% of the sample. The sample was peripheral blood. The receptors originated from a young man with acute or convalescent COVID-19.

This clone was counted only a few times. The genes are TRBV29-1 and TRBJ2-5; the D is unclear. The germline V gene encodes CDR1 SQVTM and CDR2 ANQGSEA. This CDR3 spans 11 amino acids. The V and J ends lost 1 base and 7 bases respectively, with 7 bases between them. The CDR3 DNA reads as TGCAGCGTTGAAGCTGCTAGGACCCAGTACTTC. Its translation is CSVEAARTQYF.

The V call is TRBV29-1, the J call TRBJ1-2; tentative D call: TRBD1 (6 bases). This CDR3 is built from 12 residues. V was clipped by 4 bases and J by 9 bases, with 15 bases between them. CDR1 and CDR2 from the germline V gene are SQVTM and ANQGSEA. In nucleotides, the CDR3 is TGCAGCGTTGTGGCACAGGGTAATCGCTACACCTTC. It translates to CSVVAQGNRYTF.

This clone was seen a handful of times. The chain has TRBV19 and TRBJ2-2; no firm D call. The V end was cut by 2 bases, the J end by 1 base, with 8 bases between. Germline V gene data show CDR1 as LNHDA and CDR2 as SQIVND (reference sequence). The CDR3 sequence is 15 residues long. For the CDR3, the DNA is TGTGCCAGTAGTATACAGACAATGAACACCGGGGAGCTGTTTTTT. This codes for CASSIQTMNTGELFF.

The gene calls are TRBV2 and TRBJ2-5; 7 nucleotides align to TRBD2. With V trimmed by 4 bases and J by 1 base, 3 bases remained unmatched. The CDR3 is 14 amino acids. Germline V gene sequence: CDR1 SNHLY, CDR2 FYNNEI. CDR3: CASSAREGQETQYF. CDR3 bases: TGTGCCAGCAGTGCTAGGGAGGGCCAAGAGACCCAGTACTTC.

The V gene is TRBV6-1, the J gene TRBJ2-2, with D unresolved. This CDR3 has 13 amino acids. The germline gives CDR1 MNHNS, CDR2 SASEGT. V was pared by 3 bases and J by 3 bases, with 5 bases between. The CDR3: CASSDRYTGELFF. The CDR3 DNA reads TGTGCCAGCAGTGACAGATACACCGGGGAGCTGTTTTTT.

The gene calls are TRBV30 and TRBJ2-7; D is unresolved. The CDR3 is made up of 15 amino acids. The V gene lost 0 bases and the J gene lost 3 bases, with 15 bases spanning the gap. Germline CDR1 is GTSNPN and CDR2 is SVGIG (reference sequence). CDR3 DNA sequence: TGTGCCTGGAGTGTTGGGTTTCACAGACACTACGAGCAGTACTTC. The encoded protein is CAWSVGFHRHYEQYF.

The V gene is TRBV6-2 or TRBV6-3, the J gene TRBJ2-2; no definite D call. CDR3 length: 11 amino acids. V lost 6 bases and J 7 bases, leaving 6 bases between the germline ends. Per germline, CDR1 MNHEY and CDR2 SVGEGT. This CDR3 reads CASSVRGELFF. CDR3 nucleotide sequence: TGTGCCAGCAGCGTCCGCGGGGAGCTGTTTTTT.

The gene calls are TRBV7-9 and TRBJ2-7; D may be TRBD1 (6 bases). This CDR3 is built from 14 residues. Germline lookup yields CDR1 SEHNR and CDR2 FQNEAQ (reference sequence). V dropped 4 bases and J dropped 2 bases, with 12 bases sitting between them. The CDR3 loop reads CASSSTGPTYEQYF. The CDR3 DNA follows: TGTGCCAGCAGCTCGACAGGTCCCACCTACGAGCAGTACTTC.